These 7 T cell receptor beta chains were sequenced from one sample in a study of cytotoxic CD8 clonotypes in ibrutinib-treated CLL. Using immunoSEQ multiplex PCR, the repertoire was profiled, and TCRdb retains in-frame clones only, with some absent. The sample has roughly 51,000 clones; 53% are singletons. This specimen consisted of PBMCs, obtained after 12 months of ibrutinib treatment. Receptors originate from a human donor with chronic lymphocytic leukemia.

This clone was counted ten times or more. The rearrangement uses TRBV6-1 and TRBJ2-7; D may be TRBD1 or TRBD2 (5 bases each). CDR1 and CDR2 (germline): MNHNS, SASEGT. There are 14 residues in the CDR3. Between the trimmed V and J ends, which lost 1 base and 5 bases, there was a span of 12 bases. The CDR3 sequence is CASSEVGRGHEQYF. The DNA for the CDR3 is TGTGCCAGCAGTGAAGTAGGTCGGGGCCACGAGCAGTACTTC.

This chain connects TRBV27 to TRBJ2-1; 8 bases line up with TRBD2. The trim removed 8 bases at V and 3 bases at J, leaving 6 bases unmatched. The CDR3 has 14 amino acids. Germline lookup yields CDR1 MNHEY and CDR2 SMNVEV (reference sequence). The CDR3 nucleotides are TGTGCCAGCTGCAGGGCGGGAGGCTACAATGAGCAGTTCTTC. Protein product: CASCRAGGYNEQFF.

CDR3 residues: CSASRGGYTF. The CDR3 coding sequence is TGCAGTGCTAGTCGGGGTGGCTACACCTTC. V is TRBV20-1 and J is TRBJ1-2; no clear D. V lost 3 bases to trimming and J lost 7 bases, with 6 bases between them. This CDR3 comprises 10 residues. Germline loops: CDR1 DFQATT, CDR2 SNEGSKA (reference sequence).

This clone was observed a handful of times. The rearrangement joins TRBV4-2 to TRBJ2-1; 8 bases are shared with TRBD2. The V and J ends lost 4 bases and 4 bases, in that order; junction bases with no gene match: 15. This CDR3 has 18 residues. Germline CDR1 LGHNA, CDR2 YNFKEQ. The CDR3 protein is CASSPQGSGTGDYNEQFF. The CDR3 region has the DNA TGTGCCAGCAGCCCGCAGGGTAGCGGGACCGGAGATTACAATGAGCAGTTCTTC.

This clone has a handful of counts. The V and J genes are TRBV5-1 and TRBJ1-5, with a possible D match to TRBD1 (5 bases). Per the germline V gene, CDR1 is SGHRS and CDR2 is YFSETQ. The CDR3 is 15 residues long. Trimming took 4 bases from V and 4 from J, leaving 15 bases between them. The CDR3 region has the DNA TGCGCCAGCAGCCTTGAAGGACACTATAATCAGCCCCAGCATTTT. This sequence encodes CASSLEGHYNQPQHF.

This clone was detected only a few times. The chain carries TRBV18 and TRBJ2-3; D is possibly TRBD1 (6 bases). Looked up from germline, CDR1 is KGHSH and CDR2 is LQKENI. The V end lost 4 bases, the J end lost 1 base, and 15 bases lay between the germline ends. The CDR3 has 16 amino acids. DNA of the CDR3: TGTGCCAGCTCACTGCAGGGGACGGGCGGCACAGATACGCAGTATTTT. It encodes CASSLQGTGGTDTQYF.

CDR3 region: CAWSTPGPPSHEQYF. The CDR3 region has the DNA TGTGCCTGGAGTACTCCCGGGCCGCCGTCCCACGAGCAGTACTTC. The chain has TRBV30 and TRBJ2-7, with D unclear. Germline values: CDR1 GTSNPN, CDR2 SVGIG (reference sequence). V lost 2 bases and J 5 bases, leaving 19 bases between the germline ends. CDR3 length equals 15 residues.